This T cell receptor beta chain was captured in a study of T-cell memory formation after mild COVID-19 (dated by TCRdb to the early 2020s). Regarding the complete study: TCR sequence clusters from the two donors were found to be largely donor specific. In a couple of donors, T-cell clones that expanded and contracted after mild COVID-19 were followed by sequencing TCRalpha and TCRbeta repertoires longitudinally. The cohort was made up of two young adult volunteers, one female and one male, who were previously healthy.

PBMCs were isolated by Ficoll-Paque density gradient centrifugation. The paper's findings and limits, for the study overall: Some responding clones were detected in pre-infection memory, which suggested that pre-existing cross-reactive memory T cells had joined the SARS-CoV-2 response. Contracting CD4+ clones were located mainly in the CM and EM memory subsets, whereas CD8+ clones were found to be enriched in EMRA. The study included only a couple of mild cases, and larger cohorts that include severe cases with pre-infection samples were judged to be necessary. Clones that contracted from day 15 to 85 showed balanced CD4/CD8 phenotypes, whereas a second wave of clones that expanded from day 15 to 37 leaned towards CD4+. SARS-CoV-2 specificity was not confirmed for the second-wave clones peaking on day 37.

A note on this clonotype: The antigen it recognizes is unknown. The sample holds no much larger clone one base away, and base qualities are not on file.

Instrument on record: Illumina NovaSeq 6000. Using 5'RACE with constant-segment primers, TCRalpha and TCRbeta cDNA libraries were constructed, with sample barcodes and unique molecular identifiers added in the process. Trizol reagent was used to extract RNA from every sample. The libraries were amplified in two PCR steps, and the second step added a second sample barcode and Illumina TruSeq adapters. Sequencing of the libraries was done on an Illumina NovaSeq, producing 2 x 150 bp paired-end reads. Regarding the original processing steps: The reads were demultiplexed and collapsed into UMI-guided consensus sequences using migec v1.2.7. Using mixcr v2.1.11, the UMI consensuses were aligned to TRA and TRB V and J templates and assembled into clonotypes. Clonotypes were classified as expanded or contracted when called significant by both edgeR and NoisET, with noise models trained on biological replicates. For edgeR calls, a false discovery rate-adjusted p below 0.01 and a log2 fold-change threshold of 1 were applied. As an exploratory analysis of dynamics, PCA with hierarchical clustering was applied to max-normalized trajectories of the 1000 most abundant clonotypes. The CD4 or CD8 phenotype of responding clones was assigned using the separately sequenced CD4+ and CD8+ repertoires. TCRdb applied fastp at Q25 and MiXCR to the public reads, then kept only in-frame beta chains. Each entry is one CDR3 protein sequence, shown with its most common DNA and genes. The V and J calls shown here were made by TCRdb, not taken from the authors' results. The sample table holds 350,000 to 400,000 distinct CDR3 sequences, of which around 21% were seen once. Together, the top ten hold around 12% of the sample.

The receptor was isolated from an adult woman who had mild COVID-19 (a few samples of this study predate the infection). The sample titles of this study are shuffled in the database, so cell type and time point are left out; the donor was told from shared clones. The sample was PBMCs or a T cell subset sorted from them (not recorded which).

The CDR3 loop reads CASSRRAGVGGDTQYF. In nucleotides, the sequence is TGTGCCAGCAGCCGAAGAGCGGGAGTTGGTGGAGATACGCAGTATTTT. Here the chain combines TRBV3-1 and TRBJ2-3; TRBD2 aligns with 8 central bases. The CDR3 goes from the cysteine to the phenylalanine over 16 residues. The only DNA kept is the CDR3, 48 bases in frame from the first base. V is trimmed back by 4 bases and J by 5 bases, and the junction contains 11 bases that no gene match accounts for. The germline V gene (reference sequence) supplies CDR1 LGHDT and CDR2 YNNKEL.